A selection of T cell receptor beta chains follows, all from one sample in a study of blood T cell repertoires in COVID-19. The method was immunoSEQ multiplex PCR; TCRdb's version includes in-frame clones alone and lacks a portion of them. The data contain over 200,000 clones, roughly 80% of them singletons. Sequences were obtained from PBMCs or T cells enriched from blood (not recorded which). These receptors all stem from a man aged 55 to 70 who had recovered from COVID-19. CDR3s leave out the opening cysteine and the closing phenylalanine or tryptophan. Fields, in order: V gene, CDR3 protein.

TRBV4-3	ASSQEWASTDTQY
TRBV12-3/TRBV12-4	ASSWTVQPQH
TRBV25-1	ASSGGTGKVYGYT
TRBV7-2	ASSLGREARGYT
TRBV5-5	ASSLAGLTGGNTEAF
TRBV5-1	ASSLEGRGLDGYT
TRBV5-1	ASSKGDRGQETQY
TRBV9	ASSVGGTGGDEKLF
TRBV19	ASSIDLERAEQF
TRBV30	AWSADRGRNSPLH
TRBV2	ASSRQGAGETQY
TRBV5-5	ASSPHQGTTTGELF
TRBV5-6	ASSLGQPTYGYT
TRBV4-1	ASSFDSPQNSPLH
TRBV7-9	ASSLAGGAEGEAF
TRBV2	ASSEFAGLLYGYT
TRBV7-9	ASSLMGGDTEAF
TRBV11-3	ASSPRQGDTGELF
TRBV2	ASRRTSGASTDTQY
TRBV24-1	ATSDTGGQGSNQPQH
TRBV13	ASSGAGSPPTDTQY
TRBV18	ASSPSRGITDTQY
TRBV5-1	ASSLTGSDEKLF
TRBV6-6	ASSYPGKDTEAF